The clone carrying this TCR beta chain was detected many times. Antigen unknown. The germline V gene has CDR1 SNHLY and CDR2 FYNNEI. The CDR3 runs 13 residues. Trimming took 4 bases from V and 5 from J, leaving 9 bases between them. The data derive from a study of T cells in Graves' hyperthyroidism and ophthalmopathy. Study summary: Once the initial diagnosis was made, peripheral blood was obtained before any treatment. Notes on the study in general: The blood repertoire included most of the expanded thyroid clonotypes above 0.001.

Amplified TCR beta CDR3 regions came from RNA transcripts. Using the HTBI primer set, a first-round RT-PCR was run on the TCR CDR3. From the multiplex PCR reads, TCRdb called clonotypes with MiXCR, one entry per CDR3 protein. The sample holds some 550,000 distinct CDR3 sequences; around 20% are singletons and the top ten take about 25%. The sequencing sample was made of blood. The sequence derives from a man younger than 35 with Graves' hyperthyroidism. The rearrangement links TRBV2 to TRBJ1-5; possible D gene TRBD1, 5 bases. In DNA, the CDR3 is TGTGCCAGCAGTGTTAGGGGCGATCAGCCCCAGCATTTT. Its translation is CASSVRGDQPQHF. Using reference TRBV2 and TRBJ1-5 for the parts outside the CDR3, the full variable domain is EPEVTQTPSHQVTQMGQEVILRCVPISNHLYFYWYRQILGQKVEFLVSFYNNEISEKSEIFDDQFSVERPDGSNFTLKIRSTKLEDSAMYFCASSVRGDQPQHFGDGTRLSIL.